This T cell receptor beta chain was sequenced in a study of response to subunit inactivated influenza vaccine. This clonotype was found a few times. TCRdb redid the calling of the RT-PCR reads with MiXCR, one entry per CDR3 protein. The table has hundreds of thousands of distinct CDR3 sequences, over 9% seen once; the top ten hold approximately 11%. The same sample was also used in a study of T cells expressing NK-cell markers. That source adds: The cDNA for TCR beta came from 5'RACE template switching with UMIs.

The receptor was isolated from a man aged 45-65 years who received an inactivated influenza vaccine. Sequenced here: PBMCs from blood, sampled on the day of vaccination.

The CDR3: CASSDGRVEQYF. CDR3 sequence (DNA): TGTGCCAGCAGCGATGGGAGGGTCGAGCAGTACTTC. This sequence joins TRBV9 and TRBJ2-7, with 7 bases identical to TRBD2. The germline CDR1 and CDR2 sequences are SGDLS and YYNGEE. V gave up 3 bases and J gave up 6 bases; unmatched junction bases: 3. This CDR3 spans 12 amino acids.